The entry below describes one T cell receptor beta chain. This clonotype was observed at least ten times. What antigen it recognizes has not been identified. Base-call qualities are not available, and no considerably larger clone is one nucleotide away. The method was PCR. The listed sequencing device is Illumina HiSeq 2500. Molecular barcoding was employed in the preparation of TCR libraries, with unique molecular identifiers being used to normalize TCRbeta repertoire quantification. The public reads were run again by TCRdb, first through fastp at Q25 and then through MiXCR, and only productive beta chains were kept. Identical CDR3 protein sequences are pooled into one entry, listed with their most common genes and DNA. The sample data list some 300,000 distinct CDR3 sequences, and 10% of these were observed just once. The top ten clonotypes cover less than 9% of the sample. The data belong to a study of T-cell reconstitution after alpha-beta-depleted transplantation in children listed by TCRdb under 2016. Context from the whole study: Using TCR repertoire profiling, the study quantitatively followed how T-cell immune reconstitution unfolded in children after TCRalphabeta/CD19-depleted allogeneic hematopoietic cell transplantation. Overall results and qualifications from the work: Apparently early alphabetaT-cell count recovery about two months after transplant reportedly relied on only several hundred rapidly expanded clones derived from non-depleted graft cells. In some patients, the high TCRbeta diversity seen at day 60 was put down to recipient T cells and intrathymic progenitors that had survived conditioning. Hyperexpanded clone frequencies declined over subsequent months; after one year, T-cell counts and TCRbeta diversity were mostly attributed to newly produced T cells.

Unmatched junction bases come to 3, with V trimmed by 10 bases and J by 4 bases. CDR1 and CDR2, looked up from the germline V gene, are MDHEN and SYDVKM. CDR3 length: 13 amino acids, cysteine to phenylalanine. Just the 39-base CDR3 DNA is kept, in frame starting at base 1. The treatment or condition label, as the study defines it: allogeneic hematopoietic cell transplantation with graft depleted of TCRalphabeta T cells and CD19 B cells. Transplant recipients were children who received TCRalphabeta/CD19-depleted allogeneic hematopoietic cell grafts. The chain joins TRBV28 to TRBJ2-5; 13 bases in between match TRBD2. The material was PBMCs, obtained before TCRalphabeta/CD19-depleted stem cell transplant. The sequence derives from a boy younger than two with acute myeloid leukemia, due to receive a stem cell transplant. The base sequence is TGTGCCACCAGGACTAGCGGGAGAGAGACCCAGTACTTC. Its coded protein is CATRTSGRETQYF. Joined to the reference TRBV28 and TRBJ2-5 proteins, this CDR3 gives the full variable domain: DVKVTQSSRYLVKRTGEKVFLECVQDMDHENMFWYRQDPGLGLRLIYFSYDVKMKEKGDIPEGYSVSREKKERFSLILESASTNQTSMYLCATRTSGRETQYFGPGTRLLVL.